This T cell receptor (beta chain) was found in a study of blood T cells in healthy people across ages. Each donor was a healthy Caucasian individual from Russia, aged roughly 6 to 100. This clonotype was detected a few times. What it binds is unknown. In germline, CDR1 is ENHRY, CDR2 SYGVKD. Trimming shortened V by 4 bases and J by 6 bases, and 15 bases separated the two germline ends. The CDR3 is 14 residues long. Next came a second PCR, run for about 7 to 12 cycles, which used a sample-barcoded 5' primer along with a J-beta primer mix. All cDNA molecules were each tagged by a template-switch adaptor with 12 random nucleotides. TCRdb called the 5' RACE reads again in MiXCR, with one record for every CDR3 protein. The sample has about 1,400,000 distinct CDR3 sequences, 42% seen once; the top ten hold under 8%. Study findings and constraints: Long-lived and aged donors differed, with more naive CD4+ cells and higher diversity in the long-lived. The authors considered diversity estimates from one million T cells to be underestimates.

This TCR derives from a woman between 18 and 29 years old in good health. The sample taken for sequencing was blood. V usage is TRBV10-3 and J usage is TRBJ1-2, with TRBD1 as a possible D gene (6 bases). The CDR3 nucleotides are TGTGCCATCAGTGTGACTCTGGACAGAGATGGCTACACCTTC. Translation gives CAISVTLDRDGYTF.